The 20 T cell receptor beta chains in this list originate from one sample, sequenced in a study of early T cells in non-severe SARS-CoV-2 infection. TCRdb reprocessed the 5' RACE reads with MiXCR, giving one entry per CDR3 protein. The data hold approximately 70,000 distinct CDR3 sequences, with under 15% observed a single time. Sequenced sample: whole blood. The origin of the receptors is an adult who was a healthcare worker with PCR-confirmed SARS-CoV-2 infection or an uninfected control (not recorded which).

The sample holds many counts of this clonotype. The V gene is TRBV20-1, the J gene TRBJ2-1; 12 bases are shared with TRBD2. Per germline, CDR1 DFQATT and CDR2 SNEGSKA (reference sequence). V lost 6 bases and J lost 7; bases outside the gene matches: 16. This CDR3 is 17 amino acids long. CDR3 sequence: CSAPPPKLAGGGNEQFF. The DNA for the CDR3 is TGCAGTGCCCCCCCCCCGAAACTAGCGGGAGGAGGGAATGAGCAGTTCTTC.

This clonotype occurred many times. The rearrangement uses TRBV2 and TRBJ2-7; maybe TRBD2 (6 bases). V lost 6 bases and J lost 0, with 12 bases in between. The CDR3 is 14 residues long. Germline CDR1 SNHLY, CDR2 FYNNEI. CDR3 nucleotide sequence: TGTGCCAGCAGGGGTATGCGGGACTCCTACGAGCAGTACTTC. Encoded protein: CASRGMRDSYEQYF.

Only one count was recorded for this clonotype. The chain is built from TRBV11-2 and TRBJ2-7, with D possibly being TRBD1 (5 bases). V gave up 5 bases and J gave up 3 bases, with 14 bases separating them. CDR1 SGHAT and CDR2 FQNNGV come from the germline V gene. The CDR3 loop spans 14 amino acids. The CDR3 sequence: CASSPERTNYEQYF. The CDR3 coding sequence is TGTGCCAGCAGCCCCGAGAGGACAAACTACGAGCAGTACTTC.

This clonotype occurred many times. V usage is TRBV7-2 and J usage is TRBJ2-5, with D perhaps matching TRBD1 or TRBD2 (6 bases each). Trimming removed 4 bases at V and 4 bases at J, with 13 bases between. Germline V gene lookup returns CDR1 SGHTA and CDR2 FQGNSA. The CDR3 spans 14 residues. CDR3 sequence: CASSSRRGLETQYF. CDR3 nucleotides: TGTGCCAGCAGCTCCCGCCGGGGGCTAGAGACCCAGTACTTC.

This clonotype was counted at least ten times. The chain recombines TRBV2 with TRBJ1-1; D call uncertain. V was cut by 6 bases and J by 1 base, with 3 bases left in between. Germline-derived CDR1 and CDR2 are SNHLY and FYNNEI. There are 11 residues in the CDR3. CDR3 DNA sequence: TGTGCCAGCAGGGAGAACACTGAAGCTTTCTTT. Its translation is CASRENTEAFF.

In its sample, this clonotype was seen many times. This chain links TRBV11-2 with TRBJ2-1; perhaps TRBD2 as D (6 bases). CDR3 length equals 17 residues. In germline, CDR1 is SGHAT, CDR2 FQNNGV. Trimming pared 3 bases from V and 0 bases from J, leaving 15 bases between. In DNA, the CDR3 is TGTGCCAGCAGCTTTACCAGCGGGCCCACCTCCTACAATGAGCAGTTCTTC. Translation gives CASSFTSGPTSYNEQFF.

The chain combines TRBV10-3 with TRBJ2-2, with D perhaps TRBD2 (5 bases). The V end was cut by 10 bases, the J end by 0 bases, with 12 bases between. The CDR3 contains 14 residues. CDR1 and CDR2 (germline): ENHRY, SYGVKD. CDR3 sequence: CATTREPNTGELFF. DNA for the CDR3: TGTGCCACCACCCGGGAACCGAACACCGGGGAGCTGTTTTTT.

There are a few counts of this clonotype. CDR3 residues: CASSRLRTGPYGYTF. CDR3 bases: TGTGCCAGCAGCCGACTGAGAACAGGGCCTTATGGCTACACCTTC. V usage is TRBV14 and J usage is TRBJ1-2; a weak D match, TRBD1 (6 bases). Per the germline V gene, CDR1 is SGHDN and CDR2 is FVKESK. V lost 4 bases and J 5 bases, leaving 17 bases between the germline ends. The CDR3 has 15 residues.

At least ten counts were recorded for this clonotype. The V gene is TRBV2, the J gene TRBJ1-1; 10 nucleotides agree with TRBD1. CDR1 is SNHLY and CDR2 is FYNNEI in the germline V gene. Losses at the gene ends were 6 bases for V and 1 base for J; bases not matched to a gene: 2. The CDR3 is 14 amino acids. CDR3 bases: TGTGCCAGCAGAGGGGACAGGGGGAACACTGAAGCTTTCTTT. Protein sequence: CASRGDRGNTEAFF.

This clonotype was seen ten or more times. The genes are TRBV12-3 or TRBV12-4 and TRBJ2-3, with TRBD2 matching 10 bases. This CDR3 contains 16 residues. V was pared by 4 bases and J by 2 bases, with 6 bases of the junction left unmatched. CDR3: CASSSASGGLTDTQYF. The CDR3 DNA reads TGTGCCAGCAGTTCGGCTAGCGGGGGCCTCACAGATACGCAGTATTTT.

This clonotype was picked up many times. This chain links TRBV27 with TRBJ2-7; D gene ambiguous. The CDR3 extends over 13 amino acids. V was trimmed by 6 bases and J by 2 bases, leaving 11 bases between them. The germline V gene encodes CDR1 MNHEY and CDR2 SMNVEV (reference sequence). The DNA for the CDR3 is TGTGCCAGCAGATTCTCCCGTGCCTACGAGCAGTACTTC. The encoded protein is CASRFSRAYEQYF.

This clonotype was seen many times. J is TRBJ2-1 and V is TRBV5-4, with 8 positions matching TRBD2. CDR1 SGHNT and CDR2 YYREEE come from the germline V gene (reference sequence). This CDR3 region has 15 residues. V lost 9 bases and J lost 4; bases outside the gene matches: 12. The CDR3 bases are TGTGCCACACGTCGGGGTAGCGGGGCATACAATGAGCAGTTCTTC. It translates to CATRRGSGAYNEQFF.

Turning to this clonotype: A much larger clone lies one base from this, so it may be a read error. Given the absence of the conserved phenylalanine or tryptophan at the CDR3 end, a read error is likely. The chain combines TRBV6-1 with TRBJ2-3; TRBD1 is a possible D gene (6 bases). Germline-derived CDR1 and CDR2 are MNHNS and SASEGT. The V gene lost 1 base and the J gene lost 6 bases, with 14 bases spanning the gap. The CDR3 runs to 15 residues. CDR3 bases: TGTGCCAGCAGTGAAGTTATCTCGAGGGGGGATACGCAGTATTCT. It codes for CASSEVISRGDTQYS.

This clonotype was recorded many times. This chain links TRBV29-1 with TRBJ2-6; D gene uncertain. The V and J ends lost 7 bases and 6 bases respectively, with 13 bases between them. Germline V gene lookup returns CDR1 SQVTM and CDR2 ANQGSEA. This CDR3 is built from 13 residues. CDR3 region: CSAPRLEANVLTF. As DNA, the CDR3 is TGCAGCGCTCCACGGTTGGAGGCCAACGTCCTGACTTTC. Drawing the rest from reference TRBV29-1 and TRBJ2-6, the complete variable domain is SAVISQKPSRDICQRGTSLTIQCQVDSQVTMMFWYRQQPGQSLTLIATANQGSEATYESGFVIDKFPISRPNLTFSTLTVSNMSPEDSSIYLCSAPRLEANVLTFGAGSRLTVL.

The sample holds many counts of this clonotype. This chain links TRBV10-3 with TRBJ2-5; 7 positions agree with TRBD1. The CDR3 consists of 15 residues. The V and J ends lost 3 bases and 2 bases, in that order; junction bases with no gene match: 6. Looked up from germline, CDR1 is ENHRY and CDR2 is SYGVKD. CDR3 coding DNA: TGTGCCATCAGTGACCTCCGGGACAGACAAGAGACCCAGTACTTC. The encoded protein is CAISDLRDRQETQYF.

CDR3: CASGIETQYF. The CDR3 bases are TGTGCCAGCGGAATAGAGACCCAGTACTTC. The rearrangement links TRBV27 to TRBJ2-5, with unresolved D. Trimming stripped 8 bases from V and 4 bases from J, with 5 bases between. The CDR3 is 10 residues long. Germline CDR1 and CDR2: MNHEY and SMNVEV (reference sequence).

This clonotype was counted a few times. The chain uses TRBV10-2 and TRBJ2-3; TRBD2 aligns across 9 bases. The J segment lost 12 bases and the V segment lost 3 bases, leaving 7 bases of the junction unmatched. CDR1 is WSHSY, CDR2 SAAADI, per germline. This CDR3 has 13 residues. The CDR3 nucleotides are TGCGCCAGCAGTGAAGGAGCGGGGGGAAGTCAGTATTTT. This sequence encodes CASSEGAGGSQYF.

This clonotype has just a few counts. J is TRBJ1-2 and V is TRBV7-9; 11 nucleotides line up with TRBD1. Germline CDR1 and CDR2: SEHNR and FQNEAQ (reference sequence). With 6 bases clipped from V and 7 bases from J, the junction kept 10 bases outside the gene matches. This CDR3 has 15 amino acids. The CDR3 sequence: CASRSGTGGFGGYTF. In nucleotides, the CDR3 is TGTGCCAGCAGGTCCGGGACAGGGGGATTTGGTGGCTACACCTTC.

The V call is TRBV5-1, the J call TRBJ2-7; tentatively, D is TRBD2 (5 bases). V lost 0 bases, J lost 2 bases, and 12 bases lay in between. CDR3 length equals 15 residues. Germline assignment: CDR1 SGHRS and CDR2 YFSETQ. CDR3 in amino acids: CASSLDSGFAYEQYF. CDR3 sequence (DNA): TGCGCCAGCAGCTTGGACAGCGGCTTTGCCTACGAGCAGTACTTC.

This clonotype came up many times. The genes are TRBV4-3 and TRBJ2-7; 12 bases map to TRBD1. The V gene's germline CDR1 is LGHNA and CDR2 YSLEER. With 2 bases clipped from V and 6 bases from J, the junction kept 8 bases outside the gene matches. The CDR3 runs to 16 residues. The CDR3 nucleotides are TGCGCCAGCAGCCAAAAGGCCGGGACAGGGGGCGTCGAGCAGTACTTC. This translates into CASSQKAGTGGVEQYF.